This TCR beta chain was retrieved from a study of blood T cell repertoires in COVID-19 (dated by TCRdb to the early 2020s). Some background on the complete study: The collaborator samples originated in the United States, Italy and Spain and spanned the acute and convalescent phases of COVID-19. The samples were drawn from two sources: the first 160 participants of the ongoing ImmuneRACE study, and some 1,300 subjects contributed by 6 global collaborators. The prospective study material was composed of cDNA or gDNA derived from T cells, B-cell-depleted T cells, or PBMCs. Where available, HLA class I and class II types were taken from metadata supplied by the sample provider and were not determined by assay-based typing. The repertoires were released in a freely available public database meant as a resource for research on the immune response to SARS-CoV-2. The sample metadata nearly always contained a de-identified subject ID, COVID-19 status, age in years and sex. Subjects who had been exposed to COVID-19, were actively infected with it, or had recovered from it provided the deeply sampled blood TCRbeta repertoires that made up the dataset.

Looking up the germline V gene (reference sequence) yields CDR1 SGHNT and CDR2 YYREEE. The junction carries 13 bases between V and J, which are trimmed by 0 bases and 9 bases respectively. The CDR3 runs 14 residues from the cysteine to the phenylalanine. Of all the DNA, just the CDR3 is kept, 42 bases in frame from base 1. The immunoSEQ Assay, a bias-controlled multiplex PCR, was used to amplify TCRbeta CDR3 regions from genomic DNA. On the study's bioinformatics: Within the assay, amplification of reference gene primers was used to estimate how many nucleated cells each sample contained. Sequence reads were collapsed and filtered to measure the absolute abundance of every unique TCRbeta CDR3 rearrangement. For each sample, productive Simpson clonality was calculated as the square root of Simpson's diversity index across productive rearrangements. In TCRdb, the immuneACCESS table is reduced to in-frame sequences with V and J assigned. These tables do not hold every clone; where another copy was compared, an unresolved V gene accounts for under half, and the others remain unexplained. That table is the source of V, J and clone size, and D and trimming were worked out from the DNA. The sample table lists 270,000 or so clones, more than 75% of them with a count of one. Approximately 9% of the sample comes from the top ten.

On this clone itself: Its antigen target is currently unknown. No per-base quality is available; no much larger clone lies one base away.

Collaborating institutions collected whole blood in K2EDTA tubes following their own protocols. Collaborator samples were shipped for TCRbeta analysis as frozen whole blood, isolated PBMCs, or DNA extracted from either sample type. The investigation overall reported the following: How much clinical and demographic metadata was included differed by source and by participant, and the metadata was provided uncurated.

This receptor chain uses TRBV5-4 and TRBJ2-1, with a weak D call of TRBD2 (6 bases match). This clonotype was obtained from a man aged 40-49 years with active or convalescent COVID-19. Material: peripheral blood. The CDR3 region has the sequence CASSLVGVSGEQFF. The sequenced DNA is TGTGCCAGCAGCTTGGTTGGGGTTAGCGGTGAGCAGTTCTTC.